This TCR beta chain was retrieved from a study of shared clonotypes between healthy human individuals. The V gene lost 0 bases and the J gene lost 2 bases, with 10 bases spanning the gap. CDR3 size: 15 residues. Per germline, CDR1 MGHRA and CDR2 YSYEKL. Method: immunoSEQ multiplex PCR; TCRdb's copy keeps in-frame clones and lacks some. The table records around 1,900,000 clones, approximately 92% of them present only once. Naive CD8 cells lacked CD45RO and underwent positive selection for CCR7, leaving out terminally differentiated effector memory CD45RA+ cells. This clonotype was sampled from a man younger than 30 in good health. Some clones in this sample may be carry-over from other donors' samples. The V and J genes are TRBV4-1 and TRBJ1-2; tentatively, D is TRBD1 (6 bases). The sequencing sample was made of naive CD8+ T cells from PBMCs. Written as DNA, the CDR3 is TGCGCCAGCAGCCAAGATGACAGGACCAACTATGGCTACACCTTC. Translation gives CASSQDDRTNYGYTF.